These T cell receptor beta chains were read from a single sample in a study of breast tumors, draining lymph nodes, adjacent tissues. A single record per CDR3 protein comes from TCRdb applying MiXCR to the multiplex PCR reads. The profile shows under 25,000 distinct CDR3 sequences, around two fifths of them singletons. Material for sequencing was breast tumor tissue. All receptors derive from a female donor with breast cancer. Some clones in this sample may be carry-over from other donors' samples. Both conserved end residues are part of each CDR3. The D gene is left open where the match is weak. The size field is filled for only some rows; it gives once, few, many or a size class.

.	TRBV5-6	TRBJ2-1	14	many	TGTGCCAGCAGCTGGGGGCCAGCGTACAATGAGCAGTTCTTC	CASSWGPAYNEQFF
.	TRBV4-2	TRBJ2-7	13	.	TGTGCCAGCAGCCAAGGTCTCTATGTCGAGCAGTACTTC	CASSQGLYVEQYF
TRBD2	TRBV4-1	TRBJ2-7	15	many	TGCGCCAGCAGCCAAGATGGCGGGAGCGCCTACGAGCAGTACTTC	CASSQDGGSAYEQYF
TRBD2	TRBV9	TRBJ2-1	16	.	TGTGCCAGCAGCGTAGGGTCTAGCGGGGGAACCGGGGAGCAGTTCTTC	CASSVGSSGGTGEQFF
TRBD2	TRBV7-9	TRBJ2-1	15	.	TGTGCCAGCAGTCCAGGCCGACTAGCGGGAGGAGAGCAGTTCTTC	CASSPGRLAGGEQFF
TRBD2	TRBV11-3	TRBJ2-5	15	few	TGTGCCAGCAGCTTTTCTAGCGGGAACCAAGAGACCCAGTACTTC	CASSFSSGNQETQYF
TRBD1	TRBV20-1	TRBJ2-2	14	.	TGCAGTGCCATCGGACAGGGGGCAAGCGGGGAGCTGTTTTTT	CSAIGQGASGELFF
.	TRBV6-5	TRBJ2-3	12	many	TGTGCCAGTCGTCCTACTCCAGATACGCAGTATTTT	CASRPTPDTQYF
.	TRBV5-1	TRBJ2-3	14	many	TGCGCCAGCAGCTTGATCCAGGTTGCAGATACGCAGTATTTT	CASSLIQVADTQYF
.	TRBV6-2/TRBV6-3	TRBJ2-4	15	.	TGTGCCAGCACCGCCGACGGAAGGGCCAAAAACATTCAGTACTTC	CASTADGRAKNIQYF